The rows below give T cell receptor beta chains drawn from one sample of a study of cytomegalovirus exposure and HLA in healthy donors. The assay was immunoSEQ multiplex PCR, and TCRdb's table has in-frame clones only and misses some. The sample lists approximately 160,000 clones; 80% to 85% were seen once. The material sequenced was PBMCs. The receptors derive from a man between 50 and 59 years old in good health and CMV-seropositive. Both conserved end residues are trimmed from each CDR3.

TRBV10-2 ASSDPGEELF
TRBV28 ASQPLGVDTGELF
TRBV5-6 ASSSEGYEQY
TRBV19 ASSIPDTEAF
TRBV2 ASSLSGRAREQY
TRBV15 ATSRVKTGVNEQF
TRBV18 ASSPSDTEAF
TRBV27 ASSLSRGIYNEQF
TRBV4-1 ASSQDYLMSSYNSPLH
TRBV4-2 ASSQVQVTYEQY
TRBV30 AWKQSGEQY
TRBV11-1 ASSLGLADYEQY
TRBV9 ASSVMPGVTDTQY
TRBV5-6 ASSLGQGGFYEQY
TRBV19 ASSMSSGSPSAQY
TRBV11-2 ASSPPLVGGDTDTQY
TRBV19 ASSILGGETQY
TRBV13 ASSSRQGTYEQY
TRBV19 ASTRPGRSREKLF
TRBV7-3 ASSLALGTDTQY
TRBV18 ASSPLGAVNTEAF
TRBV7-4 ASSLVPPYGYT
TRBV29-1 SVEKGSGGIQETQY
TRBV30 AWSAGTGWVRPTPHNYGYT
TRBV27 ASSSRRETHEQY
TRBV18 ASSPIHSGGYQYNEQF
TRBV13 ASSLGQGAGELF